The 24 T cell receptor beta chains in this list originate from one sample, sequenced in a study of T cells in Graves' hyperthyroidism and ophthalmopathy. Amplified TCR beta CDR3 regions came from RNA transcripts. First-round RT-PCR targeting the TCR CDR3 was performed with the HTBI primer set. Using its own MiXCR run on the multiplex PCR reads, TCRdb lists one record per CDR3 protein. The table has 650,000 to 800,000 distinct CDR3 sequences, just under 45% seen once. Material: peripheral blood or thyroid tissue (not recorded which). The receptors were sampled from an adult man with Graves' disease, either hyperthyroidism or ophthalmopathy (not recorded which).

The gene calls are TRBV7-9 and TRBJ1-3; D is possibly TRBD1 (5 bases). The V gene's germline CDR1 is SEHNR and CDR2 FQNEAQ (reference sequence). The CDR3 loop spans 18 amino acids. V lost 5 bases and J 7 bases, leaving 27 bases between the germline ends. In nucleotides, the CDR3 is TGTGCCAGCAGCCAAGGAATGGGACCAGCAAGATTTGGGAACACCATATATTTT. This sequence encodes CASSQGMGPARFGNTIYF.

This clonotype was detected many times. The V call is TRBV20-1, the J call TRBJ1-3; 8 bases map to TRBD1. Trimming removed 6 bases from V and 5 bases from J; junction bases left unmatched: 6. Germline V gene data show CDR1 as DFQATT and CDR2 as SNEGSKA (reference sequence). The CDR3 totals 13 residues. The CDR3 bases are TGCAGTGCGCCGGGACAGGCCAGAAACACCATATATTTT. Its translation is CSAPGQARNTIYF.

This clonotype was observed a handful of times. The CDR3 DNA reads as TGCAGTGCTAGTCAACCAGAGGGGGCTGTTTCACCCCTCCACTTT. Its protein product is CSASQPEGAVSPLHF. V is TRBV20-1 and J is TRBJ1-6; TRBD1 agrees at 7 bases. The CDR3 consists of 15 residues. CDR1 DFQATT and CDR2 SNEGSKA come from the germline V gene (reference sequence). The V segment lost 3 bases and the J segment 9 bases; nucleotides outside the gene matches: 11.

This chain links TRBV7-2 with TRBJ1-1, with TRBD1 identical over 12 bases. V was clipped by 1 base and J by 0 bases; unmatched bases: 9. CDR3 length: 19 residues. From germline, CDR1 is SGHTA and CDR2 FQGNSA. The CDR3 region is CASSLDFGTGGNLNTEAFF. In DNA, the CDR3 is TGTGCCAGCAGCTTAGATTTCGGGACAGGGGGCAATTTGAACACTGAAGCTTTCTTT.

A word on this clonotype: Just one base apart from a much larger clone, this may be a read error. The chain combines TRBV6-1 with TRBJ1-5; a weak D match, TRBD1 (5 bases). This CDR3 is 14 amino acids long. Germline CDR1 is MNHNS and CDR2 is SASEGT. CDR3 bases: TGTGCCAGCAGGGACACAAATAGCGATCAGCCCCAGCATTTT. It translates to CASRDTNSDQPQHF.

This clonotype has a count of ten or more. The CDR3 DNA follows: TGTGCCAGCAGTGAAGGAGCTGAGACAACTAATGAAAAACTGTTTTTT. Amino acids: CASSEGAETTNEKLFF. The rearrangement links TRBV2 to TRBJ1-4; D is ambiguous. This CDR3 comprises 16 residues. Germline V CDR1 and CDR2: SNHLY, FYNNEI. The V and J ends lost 1 base and 0 bases respectively, with 9 bases between them.

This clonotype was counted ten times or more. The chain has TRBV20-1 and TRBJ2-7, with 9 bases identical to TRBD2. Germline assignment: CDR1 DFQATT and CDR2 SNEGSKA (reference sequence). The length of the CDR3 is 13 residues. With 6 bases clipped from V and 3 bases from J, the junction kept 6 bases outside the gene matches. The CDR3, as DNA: TGCAGTGCCTCTAGCGGGGATCACTACGAGCAGTACTTC. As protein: CSASSGDHYEQYF.

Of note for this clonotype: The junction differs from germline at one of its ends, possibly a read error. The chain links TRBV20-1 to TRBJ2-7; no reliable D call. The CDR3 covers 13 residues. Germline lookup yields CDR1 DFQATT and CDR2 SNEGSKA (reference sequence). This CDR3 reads CSARASSSYEQHF. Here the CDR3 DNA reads TGCAGTGCTAGAGCTTCGAGCTCCTACGAGCAGCACTTC.

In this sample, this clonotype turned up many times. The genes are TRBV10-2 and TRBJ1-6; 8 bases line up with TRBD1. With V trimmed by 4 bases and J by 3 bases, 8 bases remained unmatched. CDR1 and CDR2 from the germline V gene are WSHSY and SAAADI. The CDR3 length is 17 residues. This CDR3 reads CASSGGTGGSYNSPLHF. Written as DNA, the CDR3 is TGCGCCAGCAGTGGAGGGACAGGAGGAAGCTATAATTCACCCCTCCACTTT.

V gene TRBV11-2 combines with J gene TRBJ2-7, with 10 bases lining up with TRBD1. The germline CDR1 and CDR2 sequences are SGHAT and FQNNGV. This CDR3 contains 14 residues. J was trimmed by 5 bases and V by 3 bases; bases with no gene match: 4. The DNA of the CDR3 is TGTGCCAGCAGCTTCAAGACAGGGGGCGACGAGCAGTACTTC. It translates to CASSFKTGGDEQYF.

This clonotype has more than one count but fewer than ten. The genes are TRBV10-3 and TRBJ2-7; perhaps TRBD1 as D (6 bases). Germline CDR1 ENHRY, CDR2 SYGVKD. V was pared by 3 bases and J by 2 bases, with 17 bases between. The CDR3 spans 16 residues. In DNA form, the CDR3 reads TGTGCCATCAGTGACCCAGGGGCCGGAGTTACCTACGAGCAGTACTTC. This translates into CAISDPGAGVTYEQYF.

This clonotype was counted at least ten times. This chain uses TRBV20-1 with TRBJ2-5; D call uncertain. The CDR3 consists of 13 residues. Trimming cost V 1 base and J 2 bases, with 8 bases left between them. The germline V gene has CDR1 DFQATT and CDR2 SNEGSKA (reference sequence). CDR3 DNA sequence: TGCAGTGCTAGAGGTGGTGGGCAAGAGACCCAGTACTTC. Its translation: CSARGGGQETQYF.

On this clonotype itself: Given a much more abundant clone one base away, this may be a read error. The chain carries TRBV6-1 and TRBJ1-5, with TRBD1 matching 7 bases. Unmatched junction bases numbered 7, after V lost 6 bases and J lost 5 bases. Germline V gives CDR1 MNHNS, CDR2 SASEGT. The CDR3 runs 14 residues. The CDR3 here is CASRGDRVDQPQHF. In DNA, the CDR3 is TGTGCCAGCAGGGGAGACAGGGTGGATCAGCCCCAGCATTTT.

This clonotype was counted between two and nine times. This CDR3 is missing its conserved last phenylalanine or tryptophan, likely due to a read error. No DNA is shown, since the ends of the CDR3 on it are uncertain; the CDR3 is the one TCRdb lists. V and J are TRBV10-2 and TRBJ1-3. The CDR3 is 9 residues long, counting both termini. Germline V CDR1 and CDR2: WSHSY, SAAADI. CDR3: CASSEPGVA.

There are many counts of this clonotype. CDR3 protein: CSARSAVYNSPLHF. For the CDR3, the DNA is TGCAGTGCTAGGTCAGCAGTCTATAATTCACCCCTCCACTTT. The chain combines TRBV20-1 with TRBJ1-6, with D uncertain. The length of the CDR3 is 14 residues. The V end lost 3 bases, the J end lost 3 bases, and 9 bases lay between the germline ends. The germline V gene has CDR1 DFQATT and CDR2 SNEGSKA (reference sequence).

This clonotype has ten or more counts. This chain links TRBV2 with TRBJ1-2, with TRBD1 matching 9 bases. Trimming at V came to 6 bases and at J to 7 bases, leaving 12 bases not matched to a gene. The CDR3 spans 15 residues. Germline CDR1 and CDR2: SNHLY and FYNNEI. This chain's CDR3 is CASRRRTGDLSGYTF. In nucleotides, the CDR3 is TGTGCCAGCAGACGTCGGACAGGGGACCTCAGTGGCTACACCTTC.

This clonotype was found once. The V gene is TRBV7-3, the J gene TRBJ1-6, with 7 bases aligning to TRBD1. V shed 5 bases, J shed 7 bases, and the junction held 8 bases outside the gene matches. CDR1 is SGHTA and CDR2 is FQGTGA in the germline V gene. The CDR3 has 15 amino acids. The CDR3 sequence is CASSRLGTENSPLHF. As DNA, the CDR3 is TGTGCCAGCAGCCGTTTAGGGACAGAGAATTCACCCCTCCACTTT.

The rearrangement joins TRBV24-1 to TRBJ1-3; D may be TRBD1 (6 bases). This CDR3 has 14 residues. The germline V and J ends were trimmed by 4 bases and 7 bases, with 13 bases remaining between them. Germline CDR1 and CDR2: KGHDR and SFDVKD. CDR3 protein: CATSESGTKNTIYF. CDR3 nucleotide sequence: TGTGCCACCAGTGAGTCCGGGACAAAGAACACCATATATTTT.

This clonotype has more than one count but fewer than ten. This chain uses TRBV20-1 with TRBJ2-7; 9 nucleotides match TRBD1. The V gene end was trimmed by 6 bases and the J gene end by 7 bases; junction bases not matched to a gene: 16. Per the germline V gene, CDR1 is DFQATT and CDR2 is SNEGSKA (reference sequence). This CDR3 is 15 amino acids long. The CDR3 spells CSANRDRVFPGEQYF. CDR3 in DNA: TGCAGTGCAAACCGGGACAGGGTTTTTCCGGGGGAGCAGTACTTC.

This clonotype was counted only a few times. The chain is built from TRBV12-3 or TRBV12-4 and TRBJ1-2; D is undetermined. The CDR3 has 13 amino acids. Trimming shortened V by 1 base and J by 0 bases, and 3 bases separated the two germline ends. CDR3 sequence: CASSLETNYGYTF. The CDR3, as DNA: TGTGCCAGCAGTTTAGAGACTAACTATGGCTACACCTTC.

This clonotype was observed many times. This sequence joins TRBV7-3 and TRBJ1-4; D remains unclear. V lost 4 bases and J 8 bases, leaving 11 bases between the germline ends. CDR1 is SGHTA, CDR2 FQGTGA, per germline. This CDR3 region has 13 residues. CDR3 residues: CASSSIPGEKLFF. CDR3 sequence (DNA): TGTGCCAGCAGCTCGATTCCGGGCGAAAAACTGTTTTTT.

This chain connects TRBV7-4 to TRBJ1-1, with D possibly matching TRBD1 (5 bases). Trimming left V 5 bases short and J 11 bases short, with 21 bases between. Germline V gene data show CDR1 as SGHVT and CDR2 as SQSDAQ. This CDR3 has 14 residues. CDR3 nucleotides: TGTGCCAGCAGCCCCGGGACTGTCCTTATTGGGGCTTTCTTT. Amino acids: CASSPGTVLIGAFF. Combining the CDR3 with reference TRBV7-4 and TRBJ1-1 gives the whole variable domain GAGVSQSPRYKVAKRGRDVALRCDSISGHVTLYWYRQTLGQGSEVLTYSQSDAQRDKSGRPSGRFSAERPERSVSTLKIQRTEQGDSAVYLCASSPGTVLIGAFFGQGTRLTVV.

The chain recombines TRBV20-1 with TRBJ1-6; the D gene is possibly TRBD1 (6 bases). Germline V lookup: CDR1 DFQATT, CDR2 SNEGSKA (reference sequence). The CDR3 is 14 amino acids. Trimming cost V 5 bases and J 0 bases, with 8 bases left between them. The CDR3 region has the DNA TGCAGTGCTCCGGACAGCTCCTATAATTCACCCCTCCACTTT. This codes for CSAPDSSYNSPLHF.

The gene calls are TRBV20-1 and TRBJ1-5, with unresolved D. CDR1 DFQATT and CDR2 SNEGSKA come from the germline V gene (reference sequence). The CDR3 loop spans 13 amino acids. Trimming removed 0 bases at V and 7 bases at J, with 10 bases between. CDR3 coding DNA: TGCAGTGCTAGAGATCACTCTGGACAGCCCCAGCATTTT. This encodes CSARDHSGQPQHF.